This T cell receptor (beta chain) was recovered during a study of T cells in localized non-small cell lung cancer (TCRdb year 2020). Regarding the study in general: The study examined T cell repertoires in a few hundred patients with early-stage NSCLC and compared tumors with uninvolved tumor-adjacent lungs. All 220 or so NSCLC patients in the cohort were treatment-naive and had localized lung tumors that were resected. NSCLC patients had a mean age of approximately 72 years, and around 140 were male and about a hundred female. On the study overall, not on this receptor specifically: Because the study design was exploratory, TCR variables were selected using unadjusted p-values without false-discovery rate correction. Longer overall survival was associated with higher T cell density in blood, whereas shorter survival was associated with higher clonality in adjacent lung. Multi-region tumor sequencing was not performed, so intratumor heterogeneity could not be excluded. Uninvolved tumor-adjacent lung showed the highest T cell clonality, higher than tumor, which suggests more focused antigenic responses in the adjacent lung. A median of approximately 50 of the top 100 tumor clones turned up in the paired uninvolved adjacent lung, and under 30 of those clones also ranked among the top 100 of that same adjacent lung.

TCR beta CDR3 regions were sequenced from DNA using the immunoSEQ Assay. Concerning the study's data processing: T cell density was computed as TCR beta template counts normalized to usable DNA estimated by amplifying housekeeping genes. Using the preseqR package, richness was estimated by extrapolating to 120,000 templates for tissue samples and 400,000 templates for PBMC samples. Clonality was calculated as one minus Pielou's evenness. Differential abundance testing on productive amino-acid clonotypes, with a minimum total count of 5 and an alpha of 0.1, was used to identify tissue-enriched TCRs. Repertoire overlap between compartments was quantified with the Jaccard Index and Morisita Overlap Index. GLIPH clustered TCR beta CDR3s with public tetramer-defined viral CDR3s; viral motifs required at least three viral sequences plus V-gene enrichment. Imported from immuneACCESS, the table was reduced by TCRdb to in-frame sequences with V and J called. These copies leave out some clones; in studies compared against another copy, an unresolved V gene accounts for under half, and the cause of the remainder is not known. V and J calls and clone size are as listed in that table; D and trimming were resolved from the DNA. Present in this sample are tens of thousands of clones, approximately 84% of which were seen just once. The ten largest clones capture about 14% of the sample.

At diagnosis, peripheral blood, uninvolved tumor-adjacent lung and tumor were collected and were preserved as a mix of fresh-frozen and FFPE material. Blood samples were analyzed as peripheral blood mononuclear cells for TCR repertoire profiling. Spanning cysteine to phenylalanine, the CDR3 consists of 11 amino acids. The DNA shown is the 33-base CDR3, in frame from base 1. V is reduced by 8 bases and J by 3 bases, leaving a spacing of 8 bases between them. CDR1 and CDR2, per the germline V gene (reference sequence), are LNHNV and YYDKDF. Concerning this clone itself: Its antigen has not been determined. No base quality information exists; no much larger clone differs at one position.

Sequencing used peripheral blood, obtained before any cancer treatment. The sequence joins TRBV15 to TRBJ2-7; no D gene is confidently identified. The clonotype comes from a female donor over 55 with stage I lung adenocarcinoma. The bases read TGTGCCACCGGCACCGGCTACGAGCAGTACTTC. This is translated as CATGTGYEQYF.